This record looks at one TCR beta chain sequence and its context. What it binds is unknown. This specimen comes from a study of vaccination and CD4 T cells after COVID-19. The wider study: Across the group, participants received two doses of either BNT162b2 or mRNA-1273 vaccine.

The CDR3 covers 13 residues. V lost 6 bases to trimming and J lost 5 bases; unmatched junction nucleotides: 5. The germline V gene has CDR1 SQVTM and CDR2 ANQGSEA. Cultured CD4+ T cell DNA underwent sequencing with the Oncomine TCR Beta short-read assay. Each CDR3 protein gets one entry after TCRdb re-called the PCR reads with MiXCR. The sample has 15,000 to 19,000 distinct CDR3 sequences, around 48% seen once. Stated treatment: roughly nine-day PBMC culture with coronavirus spike peptide pools or control peptides (ViraFEST assay). On day 3 and again on day 7, fresh IL-2 medium was used to replace half the medium.

The specimen comprised CD4+ T cells from blood, cultured in vitro, sampled before SARS-CoV-2 vaccination. This sequence joins TRBV29-1 and TRBJ1-5; 9 positions agree with TRBD1. The clonotype comes from a human donor who had recovered from COVID-19. CDR3: CSVLTGGDQPQHF. The CDR3 nucleotides read TGCAGCGTCCTGACAGGGGGGGATCAGCCCCAGCATTTT. Combining the CDR3 with reference TRBV29-1 and TRBJ1-5 gives the whole variable domain SAVISQKPSRDICQRGTSLTIQCQVDSQVTMMFWYRQQPGQSLTLIATANQGSEATYESGFVIDKFPISRPNLTFSTLTVSNMSPEDSSIYLCSVLTGGDQPQHFGDGTRLSIL.